The source of this TCR beta chain is a study of cytomegalovirus exposure and HLA in healthy donors (dated by TCRdb to between 2016 and 2019). General notes on the study: In an earlier analysis of some 550 of the donors, around 300 Gb of sequence data and some 100 million unique TCR beta sequences from about 180 million T cells were reported. In an earlier analysis of 587 of the donors, high-throughput TCR beta sequencing was used to judge whether each TCR beta V gene segment behaved as functional or pseudogenic. Besides the first cohort of more than 650 subjects, a separate validation cohort made up of 95 to 150 different subjects was used. Rather than drawing on any new phenotypic data, the later analysis identified candidate immune exposures from TCR beta sequences and the way those sequences occurred across donors. The study was designed to test whether signatures of past pathogen exposure could be identified by cataloging public T cell receptors. Across approximately 400 genotyped donors of the cohort, an average of about 240,000 unique TCR beta nucleotide sequences per donor were sequenced, and roughly 18% of those sequences were non-productive. The genetic ancestry cluster associated with self-reported Caucasian donors included about 81% of the roughly 410 genotyped donors. About 280 gigabases of sequencing data and tens of millions of unique TCR sequences were included in an early release covering under 650 HLA-typed donors. A later genetic analysis used genome-wide SNP genotypes for about 60% of the roughly 670 donors, treating that subset as a discovery cohort. Donor age, sex, ethnicity and CMV serostatus were collected together with the repertoire data. Every discovery cohort repertoire had been produced on one sequencing platform. HLA typing included class I and class II loci at four-digit resolution. To study patterns of TCR occurrence, a later analysis re-analyzed previously published TCR beta repertoires from around 660 donors and added high-resolution HLA genotyping. The T cell repertoires of about 700 subjects were profiled by immunosequencing and related to cytomegalovirus serostatus. Four or five DR-DQ haplotypes were handled as single units for association and clustering because linkage in the cohort was strong. High-throughput TCR immunosequencing, statistical association of individual TCRs with disease status, and machine learning were combined to predict cytomegalovirus infection status. Typing coverage differed by locus: A, B, C, DRB1 and DQB1 were typed in roughly 629-640 donors, DQA1 in 522, DPA1 in 600 to 610, and DPB1 in 472. Broad study findings and their caveats: Three of the identified cytomegalovirus-associated TCR beta chains were confirmed in vitro to be specific for cytomegalovirus antigens. Sequencing depth was assumed to be roughly uniform across donors in the presence/absence analyses, though that assumption may not hold. While some public TCRs were present in many individuals, most TCR sequences turned up only very rarely across donors. The authors suggested that the approach could potentially be extended to other disease states and immunological phenotypes. Because counts were too low, about 15 rarely observed V segments, including chromosome 9 orphons, were left out of the earlier analysis of 587 of the donors. At a false discovery rate of 0.05, a later analysis linked 15,000 to 20,000 TCR beta sequences to specific HLA alleles. Immune exposure information for the cohort was limited to CMV serostatus. Some IMGT-functional V segments, including TRBV6-2 and TRBV6-3, could not be distinguished by the 87-base-pair reads and were therefore excluded. When HLA alleles, especially DR and DQ, strongly co-occurred, TCR associations were difficult to assign to individual alleles. Cytomegalovirus status was reported to be diagnosed by the classifier with high specificity and sensitivity in both the original and validation cohorts. According to a later genetic analysis, donors in an Asian-associated ancestry cluster had fewer N-insertions in productive TCRs than the approximately 630-donor mean. According to a later analysis, parvovirus B19, influenza, CMV and Epstein-Barr virus appeared linked to several top co-occurrence clusters. Linkage disequilibrium might explain the correlated functional status among segregating V segments, but an unknown experimental factor could not be ruled out. Because HLA typing was missing for some donors at each locus, association tests included only the typed subset. In a later analysis, TCR association rates were found to vary across HLA loci, with the most associated TCRs seen for DRB1 alleles and the fewest for HLA-C alleles. Most CMV-associated TCR beta chains appeared to be HLA-restricted in a later analysis, and the HLA associations seemed to be driven largely by CMV exposure. Broadly in line with IMGT annotations, most TCR beta V segments showed up in productive rearrangements about 90% or about 30% of the time in an earlier analysis of 587 of the donors. In a later analysis, HLA-associated TCR beta chains were found to be more clonally expanded and to have lower generation probabilities than equally common non-associated chains. A later genetic analysis associated a missense DCLRE1C variant with V-gene and J-gene trimming of TCR beta chains, and an independent cohort replicated the association. A cluster of highly shared sequence variants was judged likely to be a technical artifact of the sequencing pipeline. Only TCR beta chains were sequenced in this cohort, and the absence of alpha or paired-chain data limited detectable features. A further reported finding was that TCR beta sequences accurately predicted the HLA-A and HLA-B alleles for most subjects in the first cohort. A total of some 180 TCR beta chains were listed by the study as associated with cytomegalovirus.

Regarding this clone: Which antigen it targets is not known. No base quality values were provided; no much bigger clone lies one nucleotide off.

The protocol used for the library was the immunoSEQ multiplex PCR assay. For the multiplex PCR, a mixture combining 60 forward primers for TCR Vbeta segments and 13 reverse primers for TCR Jbeta segments was used. Amplification of the CDR3 region of rearranged TCR beta genes was performed with a multiplex PCR assay on genomic DNA. The Illumina HiSeq System was used to sequence the amplified TCR beta libraries as 87-base-pair reads. On the study's bioinformatics: A later analysis tallied 80 million to 95 million unique TCR beta chains across the 666 repertoires, and about 12 million of those chains were shared by two or more donors. To remove PCR and sequencing errors, raw reads were error-corrected and collapsed into unique sequences using a nearest-neighbor algorithm that merged closely related sequences. CDR3 sequences were aligned to IMGT reference sequences to assign V, D and J gene segments. Each retained sequence needed at least a six-nucleotide match to both a V gene segment and a J gene segment. Rearrangements were classified as productive when the CDR3 lacked stop codons and remained in frame with V and J, and all other rearrangements were classified as non-productive. Following IMGT convention, CDR3 was defined as the stretch from the second conserved V-encoded cysteine to the conserved J-encoded phenylalanine. The earlier analysis of 450 to 750 of the donors excluded any sequence lacking an unambiguous match to a single V gene segment. In an earlier analysis of a few hundred of the donors, V segments were called functional above 56.7% productive rearrangements and were called segregating when the between-donor standard deviation exceeded 5%. A statistical classification framework was built to diagnose cytomegalovirus status from the catalog of TCR beta chain sequences. In a later analysis, TCR nucleotide sequences were compared against IMGT/GENE-DB human TR gene sequences so that V and J genes could be assigned. A later analysis assigned CDR3 sequences and most-parsimonious VDJ recombination scenarios with the TCRdist pipeline. In a later analysis, every TCR beta chain was defined by the combination of its CDR3 amino acid sequence and its V-gene family, and reads without a unique V-gene family were dropped. A later analysis removed 550 to 650 highly shared, low-generation-probability nucleotide sequences to deal with suspected cross-contamination and a sequencing artifact. For each public chain, a later analysis derived a clonal expansion index from normalized ranks of inferred template counts within each repertoire. In a later analysis, generation probabilities were computed using a VDJ recombination model fitted to out-of-frame rearrangements, and the results were checked against IGoR. Hypergeometric tests were used in a later analysis to score TCR-TCR, TCR-HLA and TCR-CMV co-occurrence, with a repertoire-size bias correction applied to the TCR pairs. False discovery rates were estimated in a later analysis by permuting HLA or CMV assignments 20 times. A later analysis grouped co-occurring TCRs with DBSCAN, adding TCRdist sequence similarity when clustering within HLA-allele-positive subsets. For co-occurrence clustering, repertoires with fewer than 30,000 or more than 120,000 public chains were excluded, along with roughly 5 repertoires with anomalous nucleotide sharing. Imported from immuneACCESS, the table was reduced by TCRdb to in-frame sequences with V and J called. These copies leave out some clones; in studies compared against another copy, an unresolved V gene accounts for under half, and the cause of the remainder is not known. That table gives V, J and clone size, and the DNA gave D and trimming. This sample has tens of thousands of clones in its table, and less than 80% of those were observed once. Of the sample, 2.1% falls within the top ten clones.

The cohort comprised around 690 healthy bone marrow donors. At the time of sampling, all cohort members were nominally healthy, though unrecorded immune exposures were likely present. The donor was CMV seronegative and was included in the group of about 350 seronegative cohort members. Every donor gave a peripheral blood sample, and the peripheral blood mononuclear cells from that sample were used for TCR beta sequencing. The Qiagen DNeasy Blood Extraction Kit was used to extract genomic DNA from the blood cell samples. The germline ends are 16 bases apart after V is trimmed by 6 bases and J by 4 bases. Taken from cysteine to phenylalanine, the CDR3 has 15 residues. Left in the record is the CDR3 DNA by itself, 45 bases read in frame from the first base. The germline V gene provides CDR1 MNHEY and CDR2 SVGAGI.

The receptor comes from a man aged 25-45 years in good health and CMV-seronegative. The sequenced sample consisted of PBMCs. The V and J genes are TRBV6-5 and TRBJ2-1, with a tentative D gene TRBD2 over 6 matching bases. The DNA sequence follows: TGTGCCAGCAGCTCAGGGTGGGGGGATTACAATGAGCAGTTCTTC. This sequence encodes CASSSGWGDYNEQFF.